This is a list of T cell receptor beta chains from one sample in a study of tumor-infiltrating lymphocytes in oesophageal squamous cell carcinoma. TCRdb re-called the PCR reads with MiXCR, one entry per CDR3 protein. The table has about 19,000 distinct CDR3 sequences, just over 40% seen once; the top ten hold about 10%. The specimen was normal esophageal tissue next to the tumor. Every receptor here comes from a male donor with esophageal squamous cell carcinoma. Both conserved end residues are part of each CDR3. The D gene is left open where the match is weak. The size of a clone is reported for some rows only, either as once, few or many, or as a class for expanded clones.

NA | NA | TRBJ2-1 | 12 | TRBV7-8 | TGTGCCAGCAGTTACGTCTCCAATGAGCAGTTCTTC | CASSYVSNEQFF
TRBD1 | large | TRBJ2-7 | 16 | TRBV7-2 | TGTGCCAGCAGCTACCCCGGGGGGACAGGGAGATACGAGCAGTACTTC | CASSYPGGTGRYEQYF
TRBD2 | few | TRBJ2-5 | 17 | TRBV11-3 | TGTGCCAGCAGCCCCATACTAGCGGGAGATAGGGGAGAGACCCAGTACTTC | CASSPILAGDRGETQYF
NA | NA | TRBJ2-1 | 15 | TRBV7-9 | TGTGCCAGCAGCTTGGGGCCTGCGGCCTACAATGAGCAGTTCTTC | CASSLGPAAYNEQFF
NA | many | TRBJ2-2 | 14 | TRBV19 | TGTGCCAGTAGTATGACAGGCTATTTGGGGGAGCTGTTTTTT | CASSMTGYLGELFF
TRBD1 | NA | TRBJ1-1 | 16 | TRBV20-1 | TGCAGTGCTAGAGATAGGGACAGGGGAGGTGGAACTGAAGCTTTCTTT | CSARDRDRGGGTEAFF
NA | NA | TRBJ2-7 | 15 | TRBV11-2 | TGTGCCAGCAGCTTAGTTTTGGAGAGCTCCTACGAGCAGTACTTC | CASSLVLESSYEQYF
NA | NA | TRBJ2-5 | 11 | TRBV20-1 | TGCAGTGCTAGAGTAGGAGAGACCCAGTACTTC | CSARVGETQYF
NA | few | TRBJ1-1 | 16 | TRBV12-5 | TGTGCTAGTGGTTTGGTAGTAGGAGCTGGGGCTCGTGAAGCTTTCTTT | CASGLVVGAGAREAFF
TRBD2 | few | TRBJ2-1 | 16 | TRBV6-1 | TGTGCCAGCAAAGGACTAGCGGGAGCCTCGTTCAATGAGCAGTTCTTC | CASKGLAGASFNEQFF
NA | NA | TRBJ2-1 | 13 | TRBV7-4 | TGTGCCAGCAGCTGGACGGCGGACGATGAGCAGTTCTTC | CASSWTADDEQFF
NA | NA | TRBJ2-7 | 15 | TRBV28 | TGTGCCAGCAGTTTAGACAGCGGAAAGGCCTACGAGCAGTACTTC | CASSLDSGKAYEQYF
NA | NA | TRBJ2-5 | 13 | TRBV7-6 | TGTGCCAGCAGCTTAGGAGGGAGGGAGACCCAGTACTTC | CASSLGGRETQYF
NA | few | TRBJ1-4 | 13 | TRBV7-6 | TGTGCCAGCAGCTTAATGCTGGGGGAAAAACTGTTTTTT | CASSLMLGEKLFF
NA | NA | TRBJ2-3 | 14 | TRBV7-6 | TGTGCCAGCAGCTTAGCGAATTTTTTGGATACGCAGTATTTT | CASSLANFLDTQYF
NA | many | TRBJ2-5 | 15 | TRBV25-1 | TGTGCCAGCAGTGAATTGGAGCGAATCCAAGAGACCCAGTACTTC | CASSELERIQETQYF
NA | NA | TRBJ2-3 | 15 | TRBV28 | TGTGCCAGCAGCCCCGACCAATGGGGCACCGGGGAGCTGTATTTT | CASSPDQWGTGELYF
TRBD2 | medium-sized | TRBJ2-1 | 13 | TRBV12-3/TRBV12-4 | TGTGCCAGCAACCAGCGGGAGGCTAATGAGCAGTTCTTC | CASNQREANEQFF
TRBD1 | NA | TRBJ2-5 | 14 | TRBV12-3/TRBV12-4 | TGTGCCAGCAGACCGACAGGGCGCGGAGAGACCCAGTACTTC | CASRPTGRGETQYF
TRBD2 | NA | TRBJ2-5 | 15 | TRBV7-2 | TGTGCCAGCAGCTTAGAGGGAGGGGTCTACAATGAGCAGTACTTC | CASSLEGGVYNEQYF
NA | many | TRBJ1-2 | 14 | TRBV6-1 | TGTGCCAGCAGACCGGATGAGAGCCAACACGGCTACACCTTC | CASRPDESQHGYTF
NA | many | TRBJ2-1 | 15 | TRBV6-1 | TGTGCCAGCAGTGAAGAGAGCGGGCCCTACAATGAGCAGTTCTTC | CASSEESGPYNEQFF
NA | NA | TRBJ2-6 | 18 | TRBV7-9 | TGTGCCAGCAGCTTAGGGGTAGGGCCCCGCTCTGGGGCCAACGTCCTGACTTTC | CASSLGVGPRSGANVLTF
NA | NA | TRBJ2-7 | 13 | TRBV7-3 | TGTGCCAGCAGCTTTGATCCCGGGAGAGAGCAGTACTTC | CASSFDPGREQYF
TRBD1 | NA | TRBJ2-1 | 13 | TRBV6-1 | TGTGCCAGCAGAGAGACAGGGTTCAATGAGCAGTTCTTC | CASRETGFNEQFF
TRBD1 | NA | TRBJ1-6 | 15 | TRBV7-2 | TGTGCCAGCAGCTCTCGACAGGGGTCACTCACACCCCTCCACTTT | CASSSRQGSLTPLHF
NA | NA | TRBJ2-2 | 12 | TRBV6-6 | TGTGCCAGCGGCTCCCCTAGGTTGGAGCTGTTTTTT | CASGSPRLELFF
TRBD1 | NA | TRBJ2-7 | 14 | TRBV5-6 | TGTGCCAGCAGCTTGGGGGGGACAGCCAGGGAGCAGTACTTC | CASSLGGTAREQYF
NA | many | TRBJ2-3 | 13 | TRBV28 | TGTGCCAGCAGTCGACAGCCCACAGATACGCAGTATTTT | CASSRQPTDTQYF
TRBD2 | NA | TRBJ2-1 | 14 | TRBV27 | TGTGCCAGCGGGGCGGGAGGGCCGGGAAATGAGCAGTTCTTC | CASGAGGPGNEQFF
NA | many | TRBJ2-5 | 11 | TRBV19 | TGTGCCAGTAAGGGGGGTGAGACCCAGTACTTC | CASKGGETQYF
TRBD2 | few | TRBJ2-7 | 15 | TRBV7-2 | TGTGCCAGCAGCCCCAAGGGCGGGAGGTTCTCCGAGCAGTACTTC | CASSPKGGRFSEQYF
TRBD2 | NA | TRBJ2-5 | 13 | TRBV12-5 | TGTGCTAGTGGTCCTCCGGGAGGAGATACGCAGTACTTC | CASGPPGGDTQYF
NA | many | TRBJ2-2 | 14 | TRBV6-1 | TGTGCCAGCAGTAACGGGAGAAGGACCGGGGAGCTGTTTTTT | CASSNGRRTGELFF
NA | NA | TRBJ1-6 | 14 | TRBV7-2 | TGTGCCAGCAGCTTTGGCAAGTCTAATTCACCCCTCCACTTT | CASSFGKSNSPLHF
TRBD2 | NA | TRBJ2-7 | 17 | TRBV6-2/TRBV6-3 | TGTGCCAGCAGACGCAATATCCGAGCGGGAGGGGCCTACGAGCAGTACTTC | CASRRNIRAGGAYEQYF
TRBD1 | medium-sized | TRBJ2-5 | 12 | TRBV12-3/TRBV12-4 | TGTGCCAGCAGTACAGGGGAAGAGACCCAGTACTTC | CASSTGEETQYF
TRBD1 | medium-sized | TRBJ2-1 | 16 | TRBV6-1 | TGTGCCAGCAGCGAACAGGGGGCCCGGGAATGGGGAGAGCAGTTCTTC | CASSEQGAREWGEQFF
TRBD2 | large | TRBJ2-5 | 16 | TRBV6-8 | TGTGCCAGCAGTTACTCGAGAGCGGGGCCGCAAGAGACCCAGTACTTC | CASSYSRAGPQETQYF
NA | many | TRBJ1-1 | 15 | TRBV12-2 | TGTGCAAGTCGCTACCTTGGACAAATGAACACTGAAGCTTTCTTT | CASRYLGQMNTEAFF
NA | medium-sized | TRBJ2-3 | 15 | TRBV11-2 | TGTGCCAGCAGCTTAGTTTCGGGGTTCGCAGATACGCAGTATTTT | CASSLVSGFADTQYF
TRBD2 | many | TRBJ2-3 | 17 | TRBV24-1 | TGTGCCACCAGTATGGGACTAGCGGTCACTAGCACAGATACGCAGTATTTT | CATSMGLAVTSTDTQYF
NA | NA | TRBJ2-7 | 15 | TRBV10-1 | TGCGCCAGCAGCCCCACGGGGAACGGCTACAATGAGCAGTACTTC | CASSPTGNGYNEQYF
NA | NA | TRBJ2-7 | 10 | TRBV6-4 | TGTGCCAGCAGTGACTTCGAGCAGTACTTC | CASSDFEQYF
TRBD1 | medium-sized | TRBJ2-2 | 16 | TRBV7-3 | TGTGCCAGCAGCTTAGGGGGACAGCGACGAACCGGGGAGCTGTTTTTT | CASSLGGQRRTGELFF
TRBD1 | NA | TRBJ1-6 | 16 | TRBV10-1 | TGCGCCAGCAGTGAGTCGACCTTGGCGGGAGGGGGCGAGCAGTACTTT | CASSESTLAGGGEQYF
NA | NA | TRBJ2-2 | 14 | TRBV11-2 | TGTGCCAGCAGCCTAAACCCCGGCGCCGGGGAGCTGTTTTTT | CASSLNPGAGELFF
NA | few | TRBJ2-1 | 11 | TRBV7-6 | TGTGCCAGCAGCTTAGGGGGACAGCAGTTCTTC | CASSLGGQQFF
TRBD1 | NA | TRBJ2-7 | 16 | TRBV18 | TGTGCCAGCTCAGCGGATGGGACAGGGAGCTGGAGAGAGCAGTACTTC | CASSADGTGSWREQYF
NA | NA | TRBJ2-5 | 15 | TRBV5-1 | TGCGCCAGCAGCTTGGACGGGGCAGACAATTCACCCCTCCACTTC | CASSLDGADNSPLHF
NA | medium-sized | TRBJ2-6 | 14 | TRBV6-1 | TGTGCCAGCAGTCCCGGGCGAGGGGCCAACGTCCTGACTTTC | CASSPGRGANVLTF
NA | NA | TRBJ2-7 | 13 | TRBV7-9 | TGTGCCAGCAGCTTAGAGCTTACCTACGAGCAGTACTTC | CASSLELTYEQYF
NA | NA | TRBJ2-5 | 14 | TRBV7-2 | TGTGCCAGCAGCTTAATGGGAAGGGCTGAGACCCAGTACTTC | CASSLMGRAETQYF
TRBD2 | NA | TRBJ2-7 | 18 | TRBV5-1 | TGCGCCAGCAGCTTCATGGGACTAGCGGGGCAATTCTCCTACGAGCAGTACTTC | CASSFMGLAGQFSYEQYF
NA | many | TRBJ1-6 | 16 | TRBV6-1 | TGTGCCAGCAGAGCTTCTCGGACACAGCCGGGTTCACCCCTCCACTTT | CASRASRTQPGSPLHF
TRBD1 | medium-sized | TRBJ2-7 | 18 | TRBV7-2 | TGTGCCAGCAGCCCGCGGACAGGGGGCAACAGGCTGTACAATGAGCAGTACTTC | CASSPRTGGNRLYNEQYF
NA | medium-sized | TRBJ2-3 | 13 | TRBV7-3 | TGTGCCAGCAGCCCCCGGGGCCCGGATACGCAGTATTTT | CASSPRGPDTQYF